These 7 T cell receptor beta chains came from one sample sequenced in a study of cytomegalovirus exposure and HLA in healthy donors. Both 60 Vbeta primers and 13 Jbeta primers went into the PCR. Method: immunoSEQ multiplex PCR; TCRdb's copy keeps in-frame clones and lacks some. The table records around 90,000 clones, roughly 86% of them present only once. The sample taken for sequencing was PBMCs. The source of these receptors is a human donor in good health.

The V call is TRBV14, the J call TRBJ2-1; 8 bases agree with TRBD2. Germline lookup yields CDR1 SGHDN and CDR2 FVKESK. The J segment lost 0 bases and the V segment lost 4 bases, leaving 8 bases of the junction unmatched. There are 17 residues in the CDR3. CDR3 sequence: CASSPLYSGVSYNEQFF. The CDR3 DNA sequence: TGTGCCAGCAGCCCCCTGTATAGCGGGGTCTCCTACAATGAGCAGTTCTTC.

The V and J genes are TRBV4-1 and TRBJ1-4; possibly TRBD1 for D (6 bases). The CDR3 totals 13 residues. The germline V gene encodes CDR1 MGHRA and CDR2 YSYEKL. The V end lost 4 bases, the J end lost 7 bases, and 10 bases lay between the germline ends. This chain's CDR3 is CASSRRGGEKLFF. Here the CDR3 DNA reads TGCGCCAGCAGCCGTAGGGGGGGTGAAAAACTGTTTTTT.

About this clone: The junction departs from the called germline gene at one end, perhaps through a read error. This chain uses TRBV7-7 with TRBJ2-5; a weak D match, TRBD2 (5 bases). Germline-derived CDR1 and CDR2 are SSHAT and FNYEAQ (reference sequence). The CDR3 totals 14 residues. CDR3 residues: CASSLAGEKETQYF. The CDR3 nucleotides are TGTGCTAGCAGCTTAGCCGGGGAAAAAGAGACCCAGTACTTC.

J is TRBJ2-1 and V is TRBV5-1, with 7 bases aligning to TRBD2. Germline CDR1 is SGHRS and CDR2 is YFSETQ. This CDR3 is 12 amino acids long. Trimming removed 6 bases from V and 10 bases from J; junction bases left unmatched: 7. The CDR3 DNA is TGCGCCAGCACCCTAGCGGCCGGAGAGCAGTTCTTC. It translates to CASTLAAGEQFF.

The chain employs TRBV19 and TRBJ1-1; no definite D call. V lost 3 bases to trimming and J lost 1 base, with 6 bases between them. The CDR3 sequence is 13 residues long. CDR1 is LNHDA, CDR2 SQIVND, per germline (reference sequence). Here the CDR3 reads CASSMGRNTEAFF. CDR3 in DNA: TGTGCCAGTAGTATGGGGAGGAACACTGAAGCTTTCTTT.

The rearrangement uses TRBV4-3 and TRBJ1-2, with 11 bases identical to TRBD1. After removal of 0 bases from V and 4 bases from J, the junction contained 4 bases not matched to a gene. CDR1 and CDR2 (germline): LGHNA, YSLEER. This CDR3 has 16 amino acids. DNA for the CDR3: TGCGCCAGCAGCCAAGATCGGACAGGGGGCATCTATGGCTACACCTTC. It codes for CASSQDRTGGIYGYTF.

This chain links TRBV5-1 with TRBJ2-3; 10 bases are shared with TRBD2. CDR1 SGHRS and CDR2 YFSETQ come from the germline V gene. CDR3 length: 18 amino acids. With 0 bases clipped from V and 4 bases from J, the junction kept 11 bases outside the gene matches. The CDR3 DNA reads TGCGCCAGCAGCTTGGTGCCGCCCGATCTAGCGGGAGCAGATACGCAGTATTTT. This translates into CASSLVPPDLAGADTQYF.